This section outlines one T cell receptor (beta chain) sequence together with its context. What it binds is unknown. These data are taken from a study of T cells after posttransplantation cyclophosphamide. General study points: Recipient CMV seropositivity and CMV reactivation strongly tracked TRB clonality. Donor CD8+ memory clones often dominated recipient blood repertoires at later times.

The method was immunoSEQ multiplex PCR; TCRdb's version includes in-frame clones alone and lacks a portion of them. The sample carries 66,000 or so clones, about 94% recorded once. This TCR derives from a woman in her twenties or thirties in good health and a related stem cell transplant donor. Specimen: PBMCs.

The CDR3 DNA follows: TGTGCCAGCAGTGTCAACAGGGGGTTCCACGAGCAGTACTTC. Translated: CASSVNRGFHEQYF. The J gene is TRBJ2-7, the V gene TRBV2; the match to TRBD1 covers 8 bases. The V gene end was trimmed by 4 bases and the J gene end by 5 bases; junction bases not matched to a gene: 7. The CDR3 runs to 14 residues. The germline V gene encodes CDR1 SNHLY and CDR2 FYNNEI.